This T cell receptor beta chain derives from a study of cytomegalovirus exposure and HLA in healthy donors. Study-level information: Earlier, fewer than 130 million unique TCR beta sequences were recovered from around 190 million T cells by an analysis.

The germline V gene has CDR1 GTSNPN and CDR2 SVGIG (reference sequence). The V segment lost 5 bases and the J segment 7 bases; nucleotides outside the gene matches: 0. This CDR3 is 12 amino acids long. PCR amplification relied on 60 Vbeta primers (plus 13 Jbeta primers). TCRdb's copy holds only in-frame clones and misses some; the assay was immunoSEQ multiplex PCR. The data contain fewer than 75,000 clones, around 80% of them singletons. With regard to this clone: Its target is not known.

General study points: Presence/absence analyses treated sequencing depth as roughly uniform across donors. By HLA locus, TCR association rates varied in a later analysis, with DRB1 showing the most and HLA-C the fewest. Another analysis was done later, and it associated 15,000 to 20,000 TCR beta sequences with HLA alleles at 0.05 false discovery rate.

This TCR derives from a woman aged 25 to 39 in good health and CMV-seronegative. The sample was PBMCs. This rearrangement joins TRBV30 to TRBJ1-6, with TRBD1 identical over 9 bases. CDR3 nucleotide sequence: TGTGCCTGGGGACAGGGGAATTCACCCCTCCACTTT. Translation gives CAWGQGNSPLHF.